Listed below are T cell receptor beta chains from one sample, sequenced in a study of OX40 agonist ivuxolimab in advanced cancers. This table comes from immunoSEQ multiplex PCR, and its TCRdb copy is limited to in-frame clones, with some not included. The profile shows around 67,000 clones, 80% to 90% of them singletons. The input for sequencing was CD4+ or CD8+ T cells sorted from blood, taken in a trial of the OX40 agonist ivuxolimab. The source of these receptors is an adult with an advanced solid tumor such as melanoma, head and neck, liver or kidney cancer. The CDR3 runs from the conserved cysteine through the conserved F or W. D genes are given only for firm matches. Size is stated for part of the rows, as once, few or many counts, or as a class when the clone is expanded.

few	TRBD2	TRBV10-3	TRBJ2-1	CAISDRSGGNEQFF	TGTGCCATCAGTGATAGGAGCGGGGGGAATGAGCAGTTCTTC
.	.	TRBV4-2	TRBJ2-5	CASSRGDQGGETQYF	TGTGCCAGCAGCAGAGGGGATCAGGGCGGTGAGACCCAGTACTTC
once	.	TRBV9	TRBJ1-4	CASSVKPGQEKLFF	TGTGCCAGCAGCGTTAAGCCAGGACAGGAAAAACTGTTTTTT
.	.	TRBV28	TRBJ2-5	CASSPSRDQETQYF	TGTGCCAGCAGTCCTTCGAGGGACCAAGAGACCCAGTACTTC
few	.	TRBV28	TRBJ1-2	CASSPPQRGVAPDTF	TGTGCCAGCAGTCCCCCTCAGCGGGGGGTGGCCCCGGACACCTTC
.	TRBD1	TRBV7-9	TRBJ1-2	CASSWDRDGYTF	TGTGCCAGCAGCTGGGACAGAGATGGCTACACCTTC
.	.	TRBV7-8	TRBJ1-6	CASSLRTSSYNSPLHF	TGTGCCAGCAGCTTAAGGACGAGCTCCTATAATTCACCCCTCCACTTT
few	TRBD1	TRBV7-9	TRBJ1-4	CASSHDRGANEKLFF	TGTGCCAGCAGCCATGACAGGGGAGCTAATGAAAAACTGTTTTTT
medium-sized	.	TRBV5-1	TRBJ2-2	CASSLGVDTGELFF	TGCGCCAGCAGCTTAGGGGTCGACACCGGGGAGCTGTTTTTT
.	.	TRBV10-3	TRBJ2-7	CAISPNPDEQYF	TGTGCCATCAGTCCCAACCCCGACGAGCAGTACTTC
medium-sized	.	TRBV10-2	TRBJ1-1	CASSDPGLNTEAFF	TGCGCCAGCAGTGACCCGGGCCTGAACACTGAAGCTTTCTTT
.	TRBD1	TRBV18	TRBJ2-7	CASSLGQGAPEQYF	TGTGCCAGCTCGCTGGGACAGGGGGCACCCGAGCAGTACTTC
.	TRBD2	TRBV18	TRBJ2-7	CASSPRTSGGSYEQYF	TGTGCCAGCTCACCAAGGACTAGCGGGGGGAGCTACGAGCAGTACTTC
once	.	TRBV7-3	TRBJ2-6	CASSLGMWARYSGANVLTF	TGTGCCAGCAGCTTAGGGATGTGGGCCAGATACTCTGGGGCCAACGTCCTGACTTTC
.	.	TRBV9	TRBJ2-3	CASSVGARQYF	TGTGCCAGCAGCGTAGGGGCTAGGCAGTATTTT
.	TRBD2	TRBV6-5	TRBJ2-1	CASRPGLAGEEQFF	TGTGCCAGCAGACCGGGACTAGCGGGGGAAGAACAGTTCTTC
.	.	TRBV30	TRBJ2-5	CAWSVGLKTGETQYF	TGTGCCTGGAGTGTAGGGCTCAAAACGGGGGAGACCCAGTACTTC
.	.	TRBV6-5	TRBJ2-7	CASSYSGEQYF	TGTGCCAGCAGTTACTCGGGGGAGCAGTACTTC
.	TRBD1	TRBV6-5	TRBJ1-2	CASSYSRTGNGYTF	TGTGCCAGCAGTTACTCGCGGACAGGGAATGGCTACACCTTC
.	.	TRBV19	TRBJ2-1	CATTRGGPLNEQFF	TGTGCCACCACAAGAGGGGGGCCCCTCAATGAGCAGTTCTTC
.	TRBD1	TRBV7-8	TRBJ1-2	CASSLFRTGDYGYTF	TGTGCCAGCAGCTTATTCCGGACAGGGGATTATGGCTACACCTTC
.	.	TRBV28	TRBJ1-5	CASTSDTSNQPQHF	TGTGCCAGCACCTCGGACACTAGCAATCAGCCCCAGCATTTT
.	.	TRBV11-2	TRBJ2-5	CASTLFGTRRETQYF	TGTGCCAGCACCCTATTCGGAACAAGGCGGGAGACCCAGTACTTC
.	.	TRBV11-2	TRBJ2-7	CASSLVSSVSSEQYF	TGTGCCAGCAGCTTAGTAAGCAGCGTTAGCTCCGAGCAGTACTTC
.	.	TRBV11-1	TRBJ2-6	CASSLIFSGANVLTF	TGTGCCAGCAGCTTAATCTTCTCTGGGGCCAACGTCCTGACTTTC
.	.	TRBV5-1	TRBJ2-7	CASSTSSGARYEQYF	TGCGCCAGCAGCACCTCCTCGGGCGCCCGGTACGAGCAGTACTTC
.	.	TRBV15	TRBJ1-5	CATEGGNQPQHF	TGTGCCACCGAGGGGGGCAATCAGCCCCAGCATTTT
.	TRBD2	TRBV23-1	TRBJ2-1	CASSQSYQREETYNEQFF	TGCGCCAGCAGTCAATCATACCAGCGGGAGGAGACCTACAATGAGCAGTTCTTC
.	TRBD2	TRBV4-1	TRBJ2-1	CASSRLTGGDDEQFF	TGCGCCAGCAGCCGGCTGACGGGAGGTGATGATGAGCAGTTCTTC
.	.	TRBV21-1	TRBJ1-1	CARVLEEGLTTEAFF	TGTGCCAGGGTCCTAGAGGAGGGTTTGACCACTGAAGCTTTCTTT
few	.	TRBV4-2	TRBJ2-7	CASSQVSGDYEQYF	TGTGCCAGCAGCCAAGTCTCAGGAGACTACGAGCAGTACTTC